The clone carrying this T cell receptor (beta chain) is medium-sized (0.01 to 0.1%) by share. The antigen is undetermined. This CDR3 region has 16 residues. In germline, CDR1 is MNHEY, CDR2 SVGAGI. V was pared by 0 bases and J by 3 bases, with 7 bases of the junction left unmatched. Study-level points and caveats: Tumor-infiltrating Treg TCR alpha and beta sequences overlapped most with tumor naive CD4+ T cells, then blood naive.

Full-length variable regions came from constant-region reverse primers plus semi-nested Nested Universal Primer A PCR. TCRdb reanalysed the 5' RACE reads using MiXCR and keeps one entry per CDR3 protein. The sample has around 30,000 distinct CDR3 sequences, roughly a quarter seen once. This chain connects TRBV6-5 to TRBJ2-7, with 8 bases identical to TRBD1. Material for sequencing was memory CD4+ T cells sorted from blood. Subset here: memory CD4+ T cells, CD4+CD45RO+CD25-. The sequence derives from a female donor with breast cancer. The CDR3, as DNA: TGTGCCAGCAGTTACTCGGCGACAGGGGTAGACTACGAGCAGTACTTC. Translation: CASSYSATGVDYEQYF.